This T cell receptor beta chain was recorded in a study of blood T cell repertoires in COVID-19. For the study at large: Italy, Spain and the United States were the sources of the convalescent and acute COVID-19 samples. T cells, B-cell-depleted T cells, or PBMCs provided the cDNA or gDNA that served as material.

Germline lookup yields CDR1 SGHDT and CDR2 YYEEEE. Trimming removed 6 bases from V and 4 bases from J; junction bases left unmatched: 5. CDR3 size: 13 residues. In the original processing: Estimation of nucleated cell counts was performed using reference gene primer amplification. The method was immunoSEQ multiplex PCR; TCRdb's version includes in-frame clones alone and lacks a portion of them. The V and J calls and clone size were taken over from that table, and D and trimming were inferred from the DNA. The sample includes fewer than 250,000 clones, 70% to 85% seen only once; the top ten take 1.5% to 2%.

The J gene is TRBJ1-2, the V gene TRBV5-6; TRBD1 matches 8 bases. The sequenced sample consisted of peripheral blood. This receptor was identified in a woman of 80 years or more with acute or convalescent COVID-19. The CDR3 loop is CASNTQGAYGYTF. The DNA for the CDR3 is TGTGCCAGCAACACCCAGGGGGCCTATGGCTACACCTTC. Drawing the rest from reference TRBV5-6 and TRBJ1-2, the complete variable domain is DAGVTQSPTHLIKTRGQQVTLRCSPKSGHDTVSWYQQALGQGPQFIFQYYEEEERQRGNFPDRFSGHQFPNYSSELNVNALLLGDSALYLCASNTQGAYGYTFGSGTRLTVV.